The 4 T cell receptor beta chains reported below all come from one sample, sequenced in a study of shared clonotypes between healthy human individuals. CD8 cells classed as naive were CD45RO-negative and positively selected for CCR7, excluding terminally differentiated effector memory CD45RA+ cells. Profiling relied on immunoSEQ multiplex PCR, and the TCRdb table lists in-frame clones only, not all of them. The sample includes 750,000 to 1,000,000 clones, about 91% of them seen just once. Sequenced sample: naive CD8+ T cells sorted from blood. The receptors originated from a man aged 25 to 45 in good health.

The rearrangement uses TRBV7-9 and TRBJ1-4, with TRBD1 identical over 7 bases. The CDR3 is 16 amino acids. The V gene's germline CDR1 is SEHNR and CDR2 FQNEAQ (reference sequence). V was clipped by 4 bases and J by 1 base; unmatched bases: 6. This CDR3 is CASSSTGEGTNEKLFF. In nucleotides, the CDR3 is TGTGCCAGCAGCTCCACAGGGGAAGGAACTAATGAAAAACTGTTTTTT.

V usage is TRBV7-2 and J usage is TRBJ2-4; 8 positions agree with TRBD2. Per the germline V gene, CDR1 is SGHTA and CDR2 is FQGNSA. Trimming cost V 1 base and J 8 bases; bases outside gene matches: 4. The CDR3 is made up of 14 amino acids. CDR3 loop: CASSLEAGEHIQYF. CDR3 bases: TGTGCCAGCAGCTTAGAAGCGGGAGAGCACATTCAGTACTTC. The full variable domain, rest sourced from reference TRBV7-2 and TRBJ2-4, is GAGVSQSPSNKVTEKGKDVELRCDPISGHTALYWYRQSLGQGLEFLIYFQGNSAPDKSGLPSDRFSAERTGGSVSTLTIQRTQQEDSAVYLCASSLEAGEHIQYFGAGTRLSVL.

The rearrangement uses TRBV28 and TRBJ1-3; D unclear. The CDR3 is 12 residues long. Germline V gene lookup returns CDR1 MDHEN and CDR2 SYDVKM. V lost 5 bases and J 2 bases, leaving 4 bases between the germline ends. In nucleotides, the CDR3 is TGTGCCAGCAGTCAAGCTGGAAACACCATATATTTT. It is translated as CASSQAGNTIYF.

The CDR3 loop reads CASSEGTSGPSSYEQYF. Here the CDR3 DNA reads TGTGCCAGCAGTGAGGGTACTAGCGGGCCTAGCTCCTACGAGCAGTACTTC. The chain has TRBV2 and TRBJ2-7; 9 bases agree with TRBD2. Trimming took 3 bases from V and 0 from J; bases not matched to a gene: 9. The CDR3 extends over 17 amino acids. CDR1 is SNHLY and CDR2 is FYNNEI in the germline V gene.